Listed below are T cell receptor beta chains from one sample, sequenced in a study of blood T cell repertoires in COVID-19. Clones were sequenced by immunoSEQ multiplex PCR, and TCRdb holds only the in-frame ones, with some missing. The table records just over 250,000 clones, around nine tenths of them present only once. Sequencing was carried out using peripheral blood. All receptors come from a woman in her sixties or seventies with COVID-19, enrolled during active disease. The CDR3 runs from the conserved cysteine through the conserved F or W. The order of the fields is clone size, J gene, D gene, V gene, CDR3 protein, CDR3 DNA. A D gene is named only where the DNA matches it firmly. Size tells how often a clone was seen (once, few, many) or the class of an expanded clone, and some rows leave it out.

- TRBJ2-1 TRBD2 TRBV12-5 CASGLGTTNNEQFF TGTGCTAGTGGTCTCGGGACTACTAACAATGAGCAGTTCTTC
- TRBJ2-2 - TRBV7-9 CASSSVEGNTGELFF TGTGCCAGCAGCTCCGTGGAGGGTAACACCGGGGAGCTGTTTTTT
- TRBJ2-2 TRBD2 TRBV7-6 CASSPRASGNTGELFF TGTGCCAGCAGCCCCCGTGCTAGCGGGAACACCGGGGAGCTGTTTTTT
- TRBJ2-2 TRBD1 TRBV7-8 CASSLDPGTDTGELFF TGTGCCAGCAGCTTAGACCCGGGGACAGACACCGGGGAGCTGTTTTTT
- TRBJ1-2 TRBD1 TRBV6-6 CASSYSVGTGSRGYTF TGTGCCAGCAGTTACTCGGTTGGGACAGGGTCACGGGGCTACACCTTC
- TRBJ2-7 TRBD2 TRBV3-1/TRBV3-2 CASSQGLAYEQYF TGTGCCAGCAGCCAGGGACTAGCCTACGAGCAGTACTTC
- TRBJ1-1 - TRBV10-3 CAISEFQENTEAFF TGTGCCATCAGTGAATTTCAGGAGAACACTGAAGCTTTCTTT
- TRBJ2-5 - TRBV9 CASSTRDRRGETQYF TGTGCCAGCAGCACTCGGGACAGGCGGGGGGAGACCCAGTACTTC
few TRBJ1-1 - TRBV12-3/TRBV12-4 CASNTQGTEAFF TGTGCCAGCAACACACAGGGCACTGAAGCTTTCTTT
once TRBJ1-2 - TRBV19 CASTLGRGYGYTF TGTGCCAGTACCTTGGGCAGGGGTTATGGCTACACCTTC
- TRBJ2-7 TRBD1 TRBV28 CASRSLDRDSYEQYF TGTGCCAGTCGTTCATTAGACAGGGATAGTTACGAGCAGTACTTC
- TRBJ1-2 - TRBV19 CASSTRDSYGYTF TGTGCCAGTAGTACCCGTGACAGCTATGGCTACACCTTC
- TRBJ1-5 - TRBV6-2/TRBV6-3 CASSLRDQPQHF TGTGCCAGCAGTTTGCGGGATCAGCCCCAGCATTTT
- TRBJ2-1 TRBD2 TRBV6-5 CASRRTSGSNNEQFF TGTGCCAGCAGAAGGACTAGCGGGAGTAACAATGAGCAGTTCTTC
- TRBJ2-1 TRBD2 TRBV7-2 CASSLAGTSVYNEQFF TGTGCCAGCAGCTTAGCCGGGACTAGCGTATACAATGAGCAGTTCTTC
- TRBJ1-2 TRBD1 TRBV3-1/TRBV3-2 CASSKPLTGGYGYTF TGTGCCAGCAGCAAGCCTCTGACAGGGGGCTATGGCTACACCTTC
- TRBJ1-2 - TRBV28 CASSLLGGAGGYTF TGTGCCAGCAGTTTACTTGGCGGGGCGGGTGGCTACACCTTC
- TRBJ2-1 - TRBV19 CASSEGSYNEQFF TGTGCCAGTAGTGAGGGCTCCTACAATGAGCAGTTCTTC
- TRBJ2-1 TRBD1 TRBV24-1 CATSSLGDRGDNEQFF TGTGCCACCAGCTCCCTGGGGGACAGGGGTGACAATGAGCAGTTCTTC
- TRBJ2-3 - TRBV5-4 CASSLYGGEDTQYF TGTGCCAGCAGCTTGTACGGGGGAGAGGATACGCAGTATTTT
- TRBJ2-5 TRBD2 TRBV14 CASSHLGLAGGETQYF TGTGCCAGCAGCCATCTCGGACTAGCGGGAGGAGAGACCCAGTACTTC
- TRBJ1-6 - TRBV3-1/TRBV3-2 CASSQVRSSYNSPLHF TGTGCCAGCAGCCAAGTTAGGAGCTCCTATAATTCACCCCTCCACTTT
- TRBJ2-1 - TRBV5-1 CASVLKRIIYNEQFF TGCGCCAGCGTCCTCAAGCGGATAATTTACAATGAGCAGTTCTTC
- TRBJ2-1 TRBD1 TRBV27 CASRSFRGSGKGGGEQFF TGTGCCAGCCGGTCGTTTCGGGGCAGCGGCAAAGGGGGCGGTGAGCAGTTCTTC
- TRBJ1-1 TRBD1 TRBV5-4 CASSPNRGTEAFF TGTGCCAGCAGCCCGAACAGGGGGACTGAAGCTTTCTTT
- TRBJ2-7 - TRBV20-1 CSASVAHGVGEQYF TGCAGTGCTAGTGTTGCGCACGGAGTGGGCGAGCAGTACTTC
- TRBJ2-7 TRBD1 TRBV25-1 CASSGSRDRGHEQYF TGTGCCAGCAGTGGATCCCGGGACAGGGGGCACGAGCAGTACTTC
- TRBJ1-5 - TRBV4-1 CASSQDYRDIMSNQPQHF TGCGCCAGCAGCCAAGATTATCGGGACATTATGAGCAATCAGCCCCAGCATTTT
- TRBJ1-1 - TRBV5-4 CASSLQGIGTEAFF TGTGCCAGCAGCCTGCAGGGGATTGGGACTGAAGCTTTCTTT
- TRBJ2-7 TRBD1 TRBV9 CASSAGTAPYEQYF TGTGCCAGCAGCGCCGGGACAGCACCCTACGAGCAGTACTTC
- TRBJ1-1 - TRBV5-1 CASSHEPRTEAFF TGCGCCAGCAGTCACGAGCCAAGAACTGAAGCTTTCTTT
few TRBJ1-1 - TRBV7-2 CASSYQLNTEAFF TGTGCCAGCAGCTACCAGTTGAACACTGAAGCTTTCTTT
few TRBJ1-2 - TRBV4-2 CASSQDLAPGRSYTF TGTGCCAGCAGCCAAGATCTTGCTCCGGGGAGGAGCTACACCTTC
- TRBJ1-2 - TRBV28 CASSFTGFGYGYTF TGTGCCAGCAGTTTTACAGGGTTCGGATATGGCTACACCTTC
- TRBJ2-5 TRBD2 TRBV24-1 CATTGTSGRAGGRETQYF TGTGCCACCACCGGGACTAGCGGGAGGGCCGGAGGAAGAGAGACCCAGTACTTC
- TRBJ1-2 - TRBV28 CASSLSKLDNSKWGYTF TGTGCCAGCAGCCTATCAAAACTGGACAATTCTAAGTGGGGCTACACCTTC
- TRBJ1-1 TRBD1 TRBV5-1 CASSMGRSTGGTEAFF TGCGCCAGCAGCATGGGGCGATCTACAGGGGGCACTGAAGCTTTCTTT
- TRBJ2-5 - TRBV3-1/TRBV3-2 CASSPLQETQYF TGTGCCAGCAGCCCTCTCCAAGAGACCCAGTACTTC
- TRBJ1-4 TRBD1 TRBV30 CAWSQRGPNEKLFF TGTGCCTGGAGTCAAAGGGGGCCAAATGAAAAACTGTTTTTT
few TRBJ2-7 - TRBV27 CASTGTSSYEQYF TGTGCCAGCACTGGGACAAGCTCCTACGAGCAGTACTTC
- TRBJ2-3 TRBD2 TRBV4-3 CASSQDPAGTMLIDTQYF TGCGCCAGCAGCCAAGATCCCGCCGGGACTATGTTAATAGATACGCAGTATTTT
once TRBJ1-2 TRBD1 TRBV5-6 CASSRDSYGYTF TGTGCCAGCAGCCGGGACAGCTATGGCTACACCTTC
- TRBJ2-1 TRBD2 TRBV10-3 CAISYGTSENEQFF TGTGCCATCAGCTACGGGACTAGTGAGAATGAGCAGTTCTTC
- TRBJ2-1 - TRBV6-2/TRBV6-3 CASSYLLEGEQFF TGTGCCAGCAGTTATCTCCTTGAGGGTGAGCAGTTCTTC
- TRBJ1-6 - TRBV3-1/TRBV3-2 CASSQQQGQGSPLHF TGTGCCAGCAGCCAACAACAGGGTCAGGGATCACCCCTCCACTTT
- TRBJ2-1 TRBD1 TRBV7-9 CASSLRQGSGNEQFF TGTGCCAGCAGCTTACGACAGGGGTCAGGGAATGAGCAGTTCTTC
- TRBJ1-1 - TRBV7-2 CASSFQGSITEAFF TGTGCCAGCAGCTTTCAGGGCTCTATAACTGAAGCTTTCTTT
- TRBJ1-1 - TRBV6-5 CASSYNGLAEAFF TGTGCCAGCAGTTACAACGGACTGGCTGAAGCTTTCTTT